A selection of T cell receptor beta chains follows, all from one sample in a study of T cell responses to AZD1222 COVID-19 vaccine. The assay was immunoSEQ multiplex PCR, and TCRdb's table has in-frame clones only and misses some. The data show 65,000 to 95,000 clones, with approximately 85% seen just once and 8.5% to 12% held by the top ten. The sample in question was peripheral blood, obtained 28 days after the second AZD1222 dose. The origin of the receptors is an adult who received the AZD1222 COVID-19 vaccine. Each CDR3 is given with its conserved first and last residue. Each record gives: V gene, clone size, D gene, J gene, CDR3 protein, CDR3 DNA. The D gene is left open where the match is weak. Not all rows give a size; the values are once, few, many and, for expanded clones, a class.

TRBV5-1	-	-	TRBJ1-3	CASSYEGRISGNTIYF	TGCGCCAGCAGCTACGAGGGCCGGATCTCTGGAAACACCATATATTTT
TRBV5-6	-	-	TRBJ1-6	CASSLFHNSPLHF	TGTGCCAGCAGCTTGTTCCATAATTCACCCCTCCACTTT
TRBV2	-	TRBD2	TRBJ2-5	CASSEAGLALGLETQYF	TGTGCCAGCAGTGAAGCGGGACTAGCGTTAGGTCTAGAGACCCAGTACTTC
TRBV21-1	-	-	TRBJ2-4	CASSKATGARGKNIQYF	TGTGCCAGCAGCAAAGCTACGGGGGCGAGGGGCAAAAACATTCAGTACTTC
TRBV19	-	-	TRBJ1-1	CASSIGWVNTEAFF	TGTGCCAGTAGTATAGGGTGGGTTAACACTGAAGCTTTCTTT
TRBV5-5	-	-	TRBJ2-3	CASSLDGAGARTQYF	TGTGCCAGCAGCTTGGACGGCGCTGGGGCCCGAACGCAGTATTTT
TRBV6-1	-	-	TRBJ1-4	CASSEAEVYEKLFF	TGTGCCAGCAGTGAAGCAGAAGTATATGAAAAACTGTTTTTT
TRBV29-1	-	-	TRBJ2-4	CSVEGRGAENIQYF	TGCAGCGTTGAGGGCAGGGGAGCTGAAAACATTCAGTACTTC
TRBV30	-	TRBD1	TRBJ1-2	CAWSFQGAGYTF	TGTGCCTGGAGTTTTCAGGGGGCTGGCTACACCTTC
TRBV28	-	-	TRBJ2-3	CASRAAGADTQYF	TGTGCCAGCAGGGCGGCAGGGGCAGATACGCAGTATTTT
TRBV12-3/TRBV12-4	few	TRBD2	TRBJ2-3	CASRPGTSGTQYF	TGTGCCAGCAGGCCGGGGACTAGCGGCACGCAGTATTTT
TRBV10-2	-	TRBD1	TRBJ2-5	CASNRGVGETQYF	TGCGCCAGCAACAGGGGGGTAGGGGAGACCCAGTACTTC
TRBV6-5	-	-	TRBJ2-5	CASTLTGKETQYF	TGTGCCAGCACCCTGACTGGCAAAGAGACCCAGTACTTC
TRBV19	-	-	TRBJ1-6	CASSLDSRTGSYNSPLHF	TGTGCCAGTAGCCTGGACAGCCGGACCGGCTCCTATAATTCACCCCTCCACTTT
TRBV6-5	-	TRBD1	TRBJ1-6	CASSRDSRDSPLHF	TGTGCCAGCAGTCGGGACAGTAGGGATTCACCCCTCCACTTT
TRBV11-3	-	TRBD1	TRBJ2-7	CASSQTSGQGAREQYF	TGTGCCAGCAGTCAAACCTCGGGACAGGGGGCCAGAGAGCAGTACTTC
TRBV7-9	-	TRBD1	TRBJ2-7	CASSYDRVFSHEQYF	TGTGCCAGCAGCTATGACAGGGTGTTTTCCCACGAGCAGTACTTC
TRBV3-1/TRBV3-2	once	-	TRBJ2-2	CASSPRRWTITGELFF	TGTGCCAGCAGCCCTCGGAGGTGGACAATCACCGGGGAGCTGTTTTTT
TRBV19	-	TRBD1	TRBJ1-1	CASSRDSGKGVNTEAFF	TGTGCCAGTAGCCGGGACAGCGGGAAGGGAGTCAACACTGAAGCTTTCTTT
TRBV7-8	once	-	TRBJ2-2	CASNTGLRRAGELFF	TGTGCCAGCAACACAGGTCTGCGTAGGGCCGGGGAGCTGTTTTTT
TRBV28	once	-	TRBJ2-7	CASSTPETYEQYF	TGTGCCAGCAGTACCCCCGAAACCTACGAGCAGTACTTC
TRBV14	-	-	TRBJ2-4	CASSPNQGSKNIQYF	TGTGCCAGCAGCCCGAACCAGGGGTCCAAAAACATTCAGTACTTC
TRBV28	-	-	TRBJ2-1	CASIKGQAYNEQFF	TGTGCCAGCATCAAAGGGCAGGCCTACAATGAGCAGTTCTTC
TRBV6-4	-	-	TRBJ1-2	CASSSLVGGPGGYTF	TGTGCCAGCAGCTCCCTGGTGGGGGGCCCGGGTGGCTACACCTTC
TRBV5-6	medium-sized	TRBD1	TRBJ1-3	CASRGQWEDTIYF	TGTGCCAGCAGGGGACAGTGGGAAGACACCATATATTTT
TRBV12-3/TRBV12-4	-	TRBD1	TRBJ2-5	CASGSTGYETQYF	TGTGCCAGCGGATCGACAGGGTATGAGACCCAGTACTTC
TRBV24-1	-	TRBD1	TRBJ2-1	CATSPQGGDYNEQFF	TGTGCCACCAGTCCACAGGGGGGAGACTACAATGAGCAGTTCTTC
TRBV4-1	-	-	TRBJ1-5	CASSQEGSGHQPQHF	TGCGCCAGCAGCCAAGAAGGGTCAGGCCATCAGCCCCAGCATTTT
TRBV5-1	-	TRBD1	TRBJ1-1	CASSLGTGRTEAFF	TGCGCCAGCAGCTTAGGGACAGGGCGGACTGAAGCTTTCTTT
TRBV5-6	-	-	TRBJ1-2	CASSTTGFLIRYTF	TGTGCCAGCAGCACAACAGGGTTTTTGATTCGCTACACCTTC
TRBV7-3	-	TRBD2	TRBJ2-3	CASSTEGTSGDTQYF	TGTGCCAGCAGCACGGAGGGGACTAGCGGAGATACGCAGTATTTT
TRBV3-1/TRBV3-2	-	-	TRBJ1-3	CASSQEWLTSGNTIYF	TGTGCCAGCAGCCAAGAGTGGCTGACCTCTGGAAACACCATATATTTT
TRBV30	-	-	TRBJ2-5	CAWSIRWGRETQYF	TGTGCCTGGAGTATACGATGGGGGCGCGAGACCCAGTACTTC
TRBV11-2	-	TRBD2	TRBJ2-7	CASSLPPTSGGLIYEQYF	TGTGCCAGCAGCTTACCGCCCACTAGCGGGGGGTTGATCTACGAGCAGTACTTC
TRBV28	-	TRBD2	TRBJ2-1	CASRAGTSGGRAFF	TGTGCCAGCAGGGCAGGGACTAGCGGGGGCCGTGCGTTCTTC
TRBV5-6	once	TRBD1	TRBJ2-2	CASSYRTGITGELFF	TGTGCCAGCAGCTATCGGACAGGGATCACCGGGGAGCTGTTTTTT
TRBV7-3	-	TRBD2	TRBJ2-5	CASSPLGGRQETQYF	TGTGCCAGCAGTCCCCTGGGGGGGAGGCAAGAGACCCAGTACTTC
TRBV6-4	-	TRBD1	TRBJ1-6	CASSEYRGNSPLHF	TGTGCCAGCAGTGAGTACAGGGGGAATTCACCCCTCCACTTT
TRBV5-4	once	-	TRBJ1-1	CASSFTLGPANTEAFF	TGTGCCAGCAGCTTTACTTTAGGGCCAGCGAACACTGAAGCTTTCTTT
TRBV30	-	-	TRBJ1-4	CAWNVAGRGEKLFF	TGTGCCTGGAACGTGGCAGGGCGAGGTGAAAAACTGTTTTTT
TRBV28	-	-	TRBJ2-7	CASSSDYEQYF	TGTGCCAGCAGTTCAGATTACGAGCAGTACTTC
TRBV5-5	-	-	TRBJ1-1	CASSLAPGYTEAFF	TGTGCCAGCAGCTTGGCCCCGGGGTACACTGAAGCTTTCTTT
TRBV9	-	-	TRBJ1-2	CASSDGGRSGDGYTF	TGTGCCAGCAGCGACGGAGGGAGATCAGGCGATGGCTACACCTTC
TRBV5-8	-	TRBD1	TRBJ2-1	CASSHGQVSYNEQFF	TGTGCCAGCAGCCATGGACAGGTATCCTACAATGAGCAGTTCTTC
TRBV4-2	-	-	TRBJ2-2	CASSRGDTNTGELFF	TGTGCCAGCAGCCGGGGGGATACGAACACCGGGGAGCTGTTTTTT
TRBV3-1/TRBV3-2	-	-	TRBJ2-7	CASSQAGRGSYEQYF	TGTGCCAGCAGCCAAGCAGGGCGCGGCTCCTACGAGCAGTACTTC
TRBV2	-	TRBD1	TRBJ2-3	CATWDREASTDTQYF	TGTGCCACCTGGGACAGGGAAGCTAGCACAGATACGCAGTATTTT
TRBV7-6	-	TRBD2	TRBJ2-2	CARGLAGAGGTGELFF	TGTGCCAGGGGACTAGCGGGGGCCGGAGGGACCGGGGAGCTGTTTTTT
TRBV5-8	-	-	TRBJ2-5	CASSLYRPFPETQYF	TGTGCCAGCAGCCTCTACCGTCCATTCCCAGAGACCCAGTACTTC
TRBV6-4	-	-	TRBJ2-1	CASSTSVTPSDEQFF	TGTGCCAGCAGTACCTCGGTCACCCCATCGGATGAGCAGTTCTTC
TRBV7-9	few	-	TRBJ1-4	CASSQVRTNEKLFF	TGTGCCAGCTCTCAAGTCAGAACTAATGAAAAACTGTTTTTT
TRBV4-2	-	-	TRBJ1-2	CASSQVIQGQGNYGYTF	TGTGCCAGCAGCCAAGTTATCCAGGGGCAAGGTAACTATGGCTACACCTTC
TRBV29-1	once	-	TRBJ2-3	CSGKDQATDTQYF	TGCAGCGGGAAGGACCAGGCGACAGATACGCAGTATTTT
TRBV29-1	-	-	TRBJ2-5	CSVAQGGETQYF	TGCAGCGTTGCCCAGGGGGGAGAGACCCAGTACTTC
TRBV19	-	-	TRBJ1-2	CASSRRLGGANYGYTF	TGTGCCAGTAGTAGGCGTCTGGGGGGAGCTAACTATGGCTACACCTTC
TRBV5-5	-	-	TRBJ2-2	CASSSTSSDTGELFF	TGTGCCAGCAGCTCCACCTCGAGTGACACCGGGGAGCTGTTTTTT
TRBV20-1	-	TRBD1	TRBJ2-7	CSASLGQGGYEQYF	TGCAGTGCTAGTCTGGGACAGGGAGGATACGAGCAGTACTTC
TRBV3-1/TRBV3-2	-	TRBD2	TRBJ2-1	CASSQDALAGENEQFF	TGTGCCAGCAGCCAAGATGCTCTAGCGGGGGAAAATGAGCAGTTCTTC
TRBV7-9	-	-	TRBJ2-5	CASTLEGFQETQYF	TGTGCCAGCACCCTGGAGGGGTTCCAAGAGACCCAGTACTTC
TRBV24-1	-	-	TRBJ2-3	CATSASGGGASDTQYF	TGTGCCACCAGTGCTTCAGGCGGGGGCGCCTCAGATACGCAGTATTTT